This T cell receptor beta chain appears in the sequencing data of a study of OX40 agonist ivuxolimab in advanced cancers. Whole-study context: Patients were dosed intravenously with ivuxolimab at 0.01 to 10 mg/kg every 2 weeks. Points from the study as a whole: Clonal expansion in partial responders at 0.1-3.0 mg/kg ranked among the lowest.

About this clone itself: Its target is not known.

Germline V CDR1 and CDR2: SGHTA, FQGNSA. This CDR3 contains 16 residues. Trimming cost V 5 bases and J 2 bases; bases outside gene matches: 7. The repertoire was sequenced with immunoSEQ multiplex PCR; TCRdb's copy has only in-frame clones and lacks some. The table includes nearly 80,000 clones, approximately 85% detected once. The source of this sequence is an adult with an advanced solid tumor such as melanoma, head and neck, liver or kidney cancer. The specimen was CD4+ or CD8+ T cells sorted from blood, collected in a trial of the OX40 agonist ivuxolimab. The rearrangement uses TRBV7-2 and TRBJ2-7; 12 bases line up with TRBD2. CDR3 DNA: TGTGCCAGCAGCACCGCGACTAGCGGGGGAACCTACGAGCAGTACTTC. As protein: CASSTATSGGTYEQYF.